This T cell receptor (beta chain) was identified during a study of blood T cell repertoires in COVID-19. As for the study in general: The United States, Italy and Spain supplied acute and convalescent COVID-19 samples. PBMCs, B-cell-depleted T cells, or T cells were the source of the cDNA or gDNA that made up the material.

Study processing details: Amplification with reference gene primers provided the estimates of nucleated cell counts. Profiling relied on immunoSEQ multiplex PCR, and the TCRdb table lists in-frame clones only, not all of them. That table furnishes V, J and clone size, whereas the DNA furnished D and trimming. The sample contains approximately 140,000 clones, more than 80% of which appear only once. The V and J ends lost 6 bases and 1 base, in that order; junction bases with no gene match: 4. The CDR3 is 13 amino acids. The germline V gene has CDR1 SQVTM and CDR2 ANQGSEA. The V call is TRBV29-1, the J call TRBJ2-5; 8 bases match TRBD1. Material for sequencing was peripheral blood. This sequence originates from a man between 65 and 85 years old with acute or convalescent COVID-19. DNA of the CDR3: TGCAGCGTGAGGACAGGGCTCCAAGAGACCCAGTACTTC. Its translation: CSVRTGLQETQYF.